This note documents a single T cell receptor beta chain sequence. This specimen comes from a study of blood T cell repertoires in COVID-19. Study information: The United States, Italy and Spain supplied acute and convalescent COVID-19 samples.

Libraries were prepared by immunoSEQ multiplex PCR; TCRdb keeps only in-frame clonotypes and omits some of them. This sample yields more than 25,000 clones, of which 83% are seen a single time; around 25% belongs to the top ten. Trimming removed 10 bases from V and 9 bases from J; junction bases left unmatched: 10. This CDR3 spans 14 amino acids. Germline V gene lookup returns CDR1 SGHRS and CDR2 YFSETQ. This receptor was identified in a man aged 65 to 79 with active COVID-19. V is TRBV5-1 and J is TRBJ2-1; TRBD2 agrees at 13 bases. Source material: peripheral blood. The CDR3 region is CAVGLAGLNGEQFF. CDR3 in DNA: TGCGCCGTGGGACTAGCGGGGCTAAACGGTGAGCAGTTCTTC.